This T cell receptor (beta chain) is drawn from a study of blood T cell repertoires in COVID-19. The assay was immunoSEQ multiplex PCR, and TCRdb's table has in-frame clones only and misses some. The sample gives 300,000 or so clones, roughly 88% of which show up once; roughly 7% is in the top ten. Specimen: peripheral blood. The receptor comes from a woman aged 25 to 39 who had recovered from COVID-19.

The CDR3 is CASSQHGQGRDGYTF. The CDR3 bases are TGTGCCAGCAGCCAACACGGACAGGGGCGGGATGGCTACACCTTC. The chain combines TRBV6-5 with TRBJ1-2; 9 nucleotides match TRBD1. CDR1 is MNHEY and CDR2 is SVGAGI in the germline V gene. V gave up 6 bases and J gave up 6 bases; unmatched junction bases: 11. The CDR3 contains 15 residues.